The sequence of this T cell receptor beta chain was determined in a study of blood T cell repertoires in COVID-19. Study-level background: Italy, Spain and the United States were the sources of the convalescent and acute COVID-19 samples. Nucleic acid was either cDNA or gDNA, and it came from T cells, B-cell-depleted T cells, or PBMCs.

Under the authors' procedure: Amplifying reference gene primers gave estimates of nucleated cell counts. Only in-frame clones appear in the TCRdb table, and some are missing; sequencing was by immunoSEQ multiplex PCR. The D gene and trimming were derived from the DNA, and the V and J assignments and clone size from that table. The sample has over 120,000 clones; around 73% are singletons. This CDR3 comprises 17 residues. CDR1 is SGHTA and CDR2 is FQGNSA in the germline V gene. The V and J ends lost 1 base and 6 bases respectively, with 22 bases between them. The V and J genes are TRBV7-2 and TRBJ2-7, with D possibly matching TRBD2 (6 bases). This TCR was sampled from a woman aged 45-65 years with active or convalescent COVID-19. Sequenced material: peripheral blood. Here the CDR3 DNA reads TGTGCCAGCAGCTTAGGAATAGGGGTAGGGGAGGACGGCGAGCAGTACTTC. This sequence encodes CASSLGIGVGEDGEQYF.